The clone carrying this T cell receptor (beta chain) was seen a few times. This sample is part of a study of blood T cells in healthy people across ages. A sample-barcoded 5' primer and a J-beta primer mix were used in a second PCR of roughly 6 to 11 cycles. TCRdb passed the 5' RACE reads through MiXCR, listing each CDR3 protein once. The sample lists 1 million to 1.2 million distinct CDR3 sequences; more than 30% were seen once. The sequencing sample was made of blood. The clonotype was recovered from a man younger than 35 in good health.

The CDR3: CASSSRRTLSSGYTF. The CDR3 region has the DNA TGTGCCAGCAGCTCCCGACGGACCCTATCATCGGGCTACACCTTC. The chain employs TRBV7-9 and TRBJ1-2; the D is unclear. The CDR3 sequence is 15 residues long. Trimming pared 4 bases from V and 8 bases from J, leaving 20 bases between. Germline assignment: CDR1 SEHNR and CDR2 FQNEAQ (reference sequence).